This T cell receptor beta chain emerged from a study of T cell responses to AZD1222 COVID-19 vaccine. Germline CDR1 is SGHTA and CDR2 is FQGTGA. The CDR3 runs to 16 residues. Trimming took 0 bases from V and 2 from J; bases not matched to a gene: 5. Libraries were prepared by immunoSEQ multiplex PCR; TCRdb keeps only in-frame clonotypes and omits some of them. The sample yields about 180,000 clones, approximately 86% seen once. The sequence came from an adult in good health. The specimen comprised peripheral blood, sampled on day 0 of AZD1222 vaccination. This chain joins TRBV7-3 and TRBJ2-3; 7 nucleotides agree with TRBD2. The CDR3 region is CASSLTGGPSTDTQYF. DNA of the CDR3: TGTGCCAGCAGCTTAACGGGAGGGCCCTCCACAGATACGCAGTATTTT. The variable domain in full, completed from reference TRBV7-3 and TRBJ2-3, reads GAGVSQTPSNKVTEKGKYVELRCDPISGHTALYWYRQSLGQGPEFLIYFQGTGAADDSGLPNDRFFAVRPEGSVSTLKIQRTERGDSAVYLCASSLTGGPSTDTQYFGPGTRLTVL.